The 24 T cell receptor beta chains listed next were all sequenced from one sample in a study of OX40 agonist ivuxolimab in advanced cancers. Libraries were built with the immunoSEQ multiplex PCR assay. The clones in this table, taken by TCRdb from immuneACCESS, are in-frame only. Not every clone is retained; where verified, under half of the shortfall comes from an unresolved V gene, and the cause of the rest is unknown. The sample has under 75,000 clones on record, approximately 83% of them singletons. The ten largest clonotypes hold approximately 0.73% of the sample. Material: CD4+ or CD8+ T cells sorted from blood, obtained in a trial of the OX40 agonist ivuxolimab. The receptors shown here come from an adult with an advanced solid tumor such as melanoma, head and neck, liver or kidney cancer.

J is TRBJ2-5 and V is TRBV27; unclear D gene. The J call may not be correct, given that the DNA end is closer to TRBJ2-7. This CDR3 is 16 amino acids long. The germline V gene encodes CDR1 MNHEY and CDR2 SMNVEV (reference sequence). The CDR3 region has the DNA TGTGCCAGCAGTTTACGATGGGGATCTTTTTCCTACGAGCAGTACTTC. This codes for CASSLRWGSFSYEQYF.

This clone was observed once. The chain recombines TRBV21-1 with TRBJ1-5. TRBV21-1 is a listed pseudogene. The CDR3 sequence is 16 residues long. The CDR3 here is CASSVRLHWHHQPQHF. The CDR3 DNA reads TGTGCCAGCAGTGTTAGGCTACATTGGCATCATCAGCCCCAGCATTTT.

The CDR3 loop reads CASSYQTGGGYEQYF. CDR3 sequence (DNA): TGTGCCAGCAGTTACCAGACAGGGGGTGGCTACGAGCAGTACTTC. This chain links TRBV6-5 with TRBJ2-7, with TRBD1 identical over 9 bases. This CDR3 spans 15 amino acids. Germline lookup yields CDR1 MNHEY and CDR2 SVGAGI. V gave up 2 bases and J gave up 3 bases; unmatched junction bases: 5.

The genes are TRBV19 and TRBJ2-2; TRBD1 aligns across 7 bases. Germline lookup yields CDR1 LNHDA and CDR2 SQIVND (reference sequence). V gave up 5 bases and J gave up 0 bases; unmatched junction bases: 6. The CDR3 is 16 amino acids. The CDR3 DNA sequence: TGTGCCAGTAGTGGCAGACAGGGAGCGAACACCGGGGAGCTGTTTTTT. It yields the protein CASSGRQGANTGELFF. Looking up the rest from reference TRBV19 and TRBJ2-2 gives the full variable domain: DGGITQSPKYLFRKEGQNVTLSCEQNLNHDAMYWYRQDPGQGLRLIYYSQIVNDFQKGDIAEGYSVSREKKESFPLTVTSAQKNPTAFYLCASSGRQGANTGELFFGEGSRLTVL.

The chain combines TRBV5-5 with TRBJ1-3, with TRBD1 matching 8 bases. CDR1 SGHKS and CDR2 YYEKEE come from the germline V gene (reference sequence). This CDR3 is 15 amino acids long. V dropped 6 bases and J dropped 7; count of bases not matched to a gene: 12. The CDR3 nucleotides are TGTGCCAGCACCCACGAGAGGACAGGGAGGAACACCATATATTTT. Translation gives CASTHERTGRNTIYF.

This chain links TRBV6-4 with TRBJ1-6; D gene uncertain. CDR3 length: 14 amino acids. V was shortened by 4 bases and J by 5 bases, with 9 bases between the two germline ends. The germline V gene encodes CDR1 MRHNA and CDR2 SNTAGT. In DNA, the CDR3 is TGTGCCAGCAGTGTTGGCCAGAATAATTCACCCCTCCACTTT. Translated, it gives CASSVGQNNSPLHF.

The rearrangement uses TRBV18 and TRBJ2-7; the D gene is possibly TRBD1 (7 bases). The CDR3 is made up of 16 amino acids. Trimming took 2 bases from V and 2 from J, leaving 16 bases between them. The germline gives CDR1 KGHSH, CDR2 LQKENI. CDR3 sequence reads: CASSPGARGAPYEQYF. CDR3 DNA: TGTGCCAGCTCACCAGGGGCCAGGGGGGCCCCCTACGAGCAGTACTTC.

The V and J genes are TRBV5-1 and TRBJ2-5; D is tentatively TRBD1 or TRBD2 (6 bases each). Germline V lookup: CDR1 SGHRS, CDR2 YFSETQ. The CDR3 runs 16 residues. Between the trimmed V and J ends, which lost 0 bases and 5 bases, there was a span of 17 bases. CDR3 in amino acids: CASSLARQGLAETQYF. The CDR3 DNA follows: TGCGCCAGCAGCTTGGCCCGGCAGGGGCTAGCGGAGACCCAGTACTTC. The full variable domain, rest sourced from reference TRBV5-1 and TRBJ2-5, is KAGVTQTPRYLIKTRGQQVTLSCSPISGHRSVSWYQQTPGQGLQFLFEYFSETQRNKGNFPGRFSGRQFSNSRSEMNVSTLELGDSALYLCASSLARQGLAETQYFGPGTRLLVL.

This chain uses TRBV6-6 with TRBJ2-7; 7 nucleotides agree with TRBD2. With 0 bases clipped from V and 6 bases from J, the junction kept 5 bases outside the gene matches. There are 14 residues in the CDR3. Germline CDR1 reads MNHNY; CDR2 reads SVGAGI (reference sequence). The CDR3 coding sequence is TGTGCCAGCAGTTACTCGCGTGGCGGGGGCGAGCAGTACTTC. This gives the protein CASSYSRGGGEQYF.

J is TRBJ2-7 and V is TRBV5-5, with TRBD2 matching over 9 bases. With 0 bases clipped from V and 3 bases from J, the junction kept 13 bases outside the gene matches. Germline V gene data show CDR1 as SGHKS and CDR2 as YYEKEE (reference sequence). The length of the CDR3 is 18 residues. DNA for the CDR3: TGTGCCAGCAGCTTGGCCGGGGTAGCGGGGGCCGCCAGCTACGAGCAGTACTTC. Encoded protein: CASSLAGVAGAASYEQYF.

The chain uses TRBV4-3 and TRBJ1-2; D unclear. V was cut by 1 base and J by 3 bases, with 6 bases left in between. Germline CDR1 is LGHNA and CDR2 is YSLEER. CDR3 length: 13 residues. This CDR3 is CASSQAGDYGYTF. DNA for the CDR3: TGCGCCAGCAGCCAAGCCGGGGACTATGGCTACACCTTC.

The chain uses TRBV5-4 and TRBJ2-5; D uncertain. Germline V gene lookup returns CDR1 SGHNT and CDR2 YYREEE (reference sequence). This CDR3 region has 15 residues. The V gene lost 3 bases and the J gene lost 0 bases, with 12 bases spanning the gap. The CDR3 here is CASSSESSYQETQYF. In DNA form, the CDR3 reads TGTGCCAGCAGCTCGGAGAGTAGCTACCAAGAGACCCAGTACTTC.

The chain carries TRBV12-5 and TRBJ1-1, with D possibly being TRBD1 (6 bases). CDR1 LGHNT and CDR2 FRNRAP come from the germline V gene. V lost 2 bases and J 1 base, leaving 14 bases between the germline ends. CDR3 length: 16 residues. The chain's CDR3 is CASGLSYRAGNTEAFF. CDR3 in DNA: TGTGCTAGTGGTTTGTCCTACAGGGCGGGGAACACTGAAGCTTTCTTT.

The chain joins TRBV2 to TRBJ2-6, with 7 bases that match TRBD1. V dropped 1 base and J dropped 0; count of bases not matched to a gene: 6. The germline V gene has CDR1 SNHLY and CDR2 FYNNEI. This CDR3 has 18 amino acids. CDR3 bases: TGTGCCAGCAGTGAAGGGCCAGGGGGACCCTCTGGGGCCAACGTCCTGACTTTC. Amino acid sequence: CASSEGPGGPSGANVLTF. The full variable domain, with the rest looked up from reference TRBV2 and TRBJ2-6, is EPEVTQTPSHQVTQMGQEVILRCVPISNHLYFYWYRQILGQKVEFLVSFYNNEISEKSEIFDDQFSVERPDGSNFTLKIRSTKLEDSAMYFCASSEGPGGPSGANVLTFGAGSRLTVL.

The V call is TRBV5-6, the J call TRBJ2-5; D could derive from TRBD1 or TRBD2 (5 bases each). Germline assignment: CDR1 SGHDT and CDR2 YYEEEE. Trimming left V 0 bases short and J 5 bases short, with 11 bases between. There are 14 residues in the CDR3. The CDR3 coding sequence is TGTGCCAGCAGCTTGGCGGGGCTCCGCGAGACCCAGTACTTC. This encodes CASSLAGLRETQYF. Combining the CDR3 with reference TRBV5-6 and TRBJ2-5 gives the whole variable domain DAGVTQSPTHLIKTRGQQVTLRCSPKSGHDTVSWYQQALGQGPQFIFQYYEEEERQRGNFPDRFSGHQFPNYSSELNVNALLLGDSALYLCASSLAGLRETQYFGPGTRLLVL.

The chain is built from TRBV29-1 and TRBJ1-1, with TRBD1 matching over 7 bases. The V and J ends lost 7 bases and 0 bases, in that order; junction bases with no gene match: 5. Germline CDR1 and CDR2: SQVTM and ANQGSEA. The length of the CDR3 is 13 residues. The CDR3 region is CSGNRGMNTEAFF. CDR3 nucleotides: TGCAGCGGAAACAGGGGCATGAACACTGAAGCTTTCTTT.

The chain couples TRBV7-8 to TRBJ2-1; 8 bases are shared with TRBD2. Germline V gene lookup returns CDR1 SGHVS and CDR2 FQNEAQ. The CDR3 contains 15 residues. The junction had 7 bases not matched to a gene; V was cut back by 5 bases and J by 4 bases. As DNA, the CDR3 is TGTGCCAGCAGCCAAACGGGAGGGGGATACAATGAGCAGTTCTTC. As protein: CASSQTGGGYNEQFF.

The chain recombines TRBV6-1 with TRBJ2-3; 9 nucleotides align to TRBD2. With V trimmed by 3 bases and J by 1 base, 8 bases remained unmatched. Germline CDR1 reads MNHNS; CDR2 reads SASEGT. CDR3 length: 17 residues. The CDR3 reads CASSENGAGGRTDTQYF. The DNA for the CDR3 is TGTGCCAGCAGTGAGAACGGAGCGGGGGGCCGCACAGATACGCAGTATTTT.

The rearrangement uses TRBV6-1 and TRBJ2-7; 10 nucleotides line up with TRBD1. After removal of 2 bases from V and 2 bases from J, the junction contained 3 bases not matched to a gene. Germline values: CDR1 MNHNS, CDR2 SASEGT. The CDR3 length is 15 residues. The CDR3 DNA follows: TGTGCCAGCAGTGAATGGGACAGGGGACCCTACGAGCAGTACTTC. Amino acid sequence: CASSEWDRGPYEQYF.

This clone showed up many times. DNA of the CDR3: TGTGCCAGCAGCTTAGGCTGGGCGGACTCCTACAATGAGCAGTTCTTC. This sequence encodes CASSLGWADSYNEQFF. V usage is TRBV13 and J usage is TRBJ2-1; D remains unclear. Trimming shortened V by 0 bases and J by 0 bases, and 9 bases separated the two germline ends. The CDR3 contains 16 residues. Germline CDR1 reads PRHDT; CDR2 reads FYEKMQ (reference sequence).

Turning to this clone: At the DNA level, this CDR3 is encoded by other sequences in the same sample as well. The rearrangement uses TRBV9 and TRBJ2-1; weak D call: TRBD2 (5 bases). The CDR3 has 14 residues. Trimming cost V 2 bases and J 5 bases, with 11 bases left between them. From germline, CDR1 is SGDLS and CDR2 YYNGEE. The CDR3 loop is CASSVRWENNEQFF. CDR3 bases: TGTGCCAGCAGCGTTCGGTGGGAGAACAATGAGCAGTTCTTC. Filled out from reference TRBV9 and TRBJ2-1, the complete variable domain reads DSGVTQTPKHLITATGQRVTLRCSPRSGDLSVYWYQQSLDQGLQFLIQYYNGEERAKGNILERFSAQQFPDLHSELNLSSLELGDSALYFCASSVRWENNEQFFGPGTRLTVL.

The CDR3: CASSVNGQGYQPQHF. The DNA of the CDR3 is TGTGCCAGCAGCGTAAATGGACAGGGCTATCAGCCCCAGCATTTT. The chain employs TRBV6-1 and TRBJ1-5, with 8 bases aligning to TRBD1. The CDR3 consists of 15 residues. Germline V gene sequence: CDR1 MNHNS, CDR2 SASEGT. The V and J ends lost 6 bases and 5 bases, in that order; junction bases with no gene match: 9.

This chain uses TRBV6-5 with TRBJ1-2; 10 bases agree with TRBD1. This CDR3 is 16 amino acids long. Germline V gene lookup returns CDR1 MNHEY and CDR2 SVGAGI. The junction had 4 bases not matched to a gene; V was cut back by 2 bases and J by 1 base. The CDR3: CASSYGTGELNYGYTF. CDR3 nucleotide sequence: TGTGCCAGCAGTTACGGGACAGGGGAACTTAACTATGGCTACACCTTC.

The chain uses TRBV7-2 and TRBJ1-3, with TRBD1 as a possible D gene (5 bases). Germline V gene lookup returns CDR1 SGHTA and CDR2 FQGNSA. CDR3 length equals 18 residues. Trimming removed 5 bases from V and 1 base from J, with 21 bases in between. The CDR3 DNA is TGTGCCAGCAGCCGTACCGGGACTAGTCGCTCGTCTGGAAACACCATATATTTT. It encodes CASSRTGTSRSSGNTIYF.